This T cell receptor (beta chain) was observed in a study of shared clonotypes between healthy human individuals. The V gene end was trimmed by 1 base and the J gene end by 8 bases; junction bases not matched to a gene: 7. The CDR3 is 16 amino acids. Per germline, CDR1 MGHRA and CDR2 YSYEKL. Method: immunoSEQ multiplex PCR; TCRdb's copy keeps in-frame clones and lacks some. Of about 1,500,000 clones in the sample, approximately 96% were seen once. Sequencing was performed on naive CD4+ T cells sorted from blood. Subset in this sample: CD45RA+ positively selected. The chain uses TRBV4-1 and TRBJ1-4; 10 nucleotides align to TRBD1. The source of this sequence is a man aged 25-45 years in good health. The chain's CDR3 is CASSQGMTGGREKLFF. The CDR3 DNA follows: TGCGCCAGCAGCCAAGGTATGACAGGGGGCCGAGAAAAACTGTTTTTT.